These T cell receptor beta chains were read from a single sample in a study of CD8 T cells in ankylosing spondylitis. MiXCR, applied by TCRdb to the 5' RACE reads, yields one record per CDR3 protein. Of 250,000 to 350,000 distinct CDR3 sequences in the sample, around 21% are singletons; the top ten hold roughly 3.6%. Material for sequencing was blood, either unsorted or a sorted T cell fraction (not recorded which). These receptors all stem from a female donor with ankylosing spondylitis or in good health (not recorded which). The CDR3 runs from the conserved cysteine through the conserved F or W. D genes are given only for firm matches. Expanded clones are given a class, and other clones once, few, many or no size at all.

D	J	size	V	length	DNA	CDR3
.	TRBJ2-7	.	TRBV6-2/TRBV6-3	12	TGTGCCAGCAGCTTTGTCTCCTACGAGCAGTACTTC	CASSFVSYEQYF
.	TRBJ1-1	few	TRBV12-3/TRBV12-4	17	TGTGCCAGCAGTTTATTTAATGGGGGAGCCTTGAACACTGAAGCTTTCTTT	CASSLFNGGALNTEAFF
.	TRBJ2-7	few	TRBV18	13	TGTGCCAGCTCACCGAGGGACGTCGGTGAGCAGTACTTC	CASSPRDVGEQYF
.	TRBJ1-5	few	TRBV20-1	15	TGCAGTGCTAGAGAGGCCGGTGGGGGTAGTCAGCCCCAGCATTTT	CSAREAGGGSQPQHF
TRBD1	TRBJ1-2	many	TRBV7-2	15	TGTGCCAGCAGCCTCCGGACAGGGGGGAACTATGGCTACACCTTC	CASSLRTGGNYGYTF
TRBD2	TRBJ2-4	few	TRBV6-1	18	TGTGCCAGCAGTCAAACTAGCGGGGGGAGCTTAGCCAAAAACATTCAGTACTTC	CASSQTSGGSLAKNIQYF
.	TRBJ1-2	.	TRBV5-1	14	TGCGCCAGCAGCTTGGGGACGACTAACTATGGCTACACCTTC	CASSLGTTNYGYTF
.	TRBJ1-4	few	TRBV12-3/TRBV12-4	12	TGTGCCAGCAGTTTATGGACGGGGAAACTGTTTTTT	CASSLWTGKLFF
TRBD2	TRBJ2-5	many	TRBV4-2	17	TGTGCCAGCACACCGGGACTAGACCCCAGGGGCCGAGAGACCCAGTACTTC	CASTPGLDPRGRETQYF
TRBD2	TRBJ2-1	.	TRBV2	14	TGTGCCAGCAGGGGGACTAGCAGCGACAATGAGCAGTTCTTC	CASRGTSSDNEQFF
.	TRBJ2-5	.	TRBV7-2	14	TGTGCCAGCAGCTTTGGTCCACCGCCACGGACCCAGTACTTC	CASSFGPPPRTQYF
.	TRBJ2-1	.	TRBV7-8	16	TGTGCCAGCAGCCTCGATTCTAGCGCCCGTCCAGCCCGGCAGTTCTTC	CASSLDSSARPARQFF
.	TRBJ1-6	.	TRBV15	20	TGTGCCACCAGCAGAGATAGGGCAGCTGCCCCGAGCTCCTATAATTCACCCCTCCACTTT	CATSRDRAAAPSSYNSPLHF
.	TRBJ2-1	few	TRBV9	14	TGTGCCAGCAGCGTAGCGGCTTATACCAATGAGCAGTTCTTC	CASSVAAYTNEQFF
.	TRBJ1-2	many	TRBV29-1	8	TGCAGCGTTGACGGCTACACCTTC	CSVDGYTF
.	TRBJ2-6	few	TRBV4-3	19	TGCGCCAGCAGCCAAGGATCCACAGGGAAGTATGTGGGGGCCAACGTCCTGACTTTC	CASSQGSTGKYVGANVLTF
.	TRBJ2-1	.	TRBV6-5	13	TGTGCCAGCAAGAGTGGGCCTTACAATGAGCAGTTCTTC	CASKSGPYNEQFF
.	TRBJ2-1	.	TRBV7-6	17	TGTGCCAGCAGCTTAGGGCGGTTGCAGGGTGGAATGAATGAGCAGTTCTTC	CASSLGRLQGGMNEQFF
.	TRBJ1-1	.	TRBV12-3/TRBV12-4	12	TGTGCCAGCAGTTTTGGAGGGTGGGGAGCTTTCTTT	CASSFGGWGAFF
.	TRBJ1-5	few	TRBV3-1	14	TGTGCCAGCAGCCTACAATCTAGCAATCAGCCCCAGCATTTT	CASSLQSSNQPQHF
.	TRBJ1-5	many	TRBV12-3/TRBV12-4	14	TGTGCCAGCAGTTATTGGGGGCGCGGACAGCCCCAGCATTTT	CASSYWGRGQPQHF
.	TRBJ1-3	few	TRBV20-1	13	TGCAGTGCTAGACCGGCAGGGGGAAACACCATATATTTT	CSARPAGGNTIYF
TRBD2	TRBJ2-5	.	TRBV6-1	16	TGTGCCAGCAGATCTGCGGGACTAGCGGGAGTAGAGACCCAGTACTTC	CASRSAGLAGVETQYF
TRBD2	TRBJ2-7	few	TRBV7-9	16	TGTGCCAGCAGCGGCCTTGGGACTAGCTCTTCGGGTCAGCAGTACTTC	CASSGLGTSSSGQQYF
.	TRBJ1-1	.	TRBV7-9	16	TGTGCCAGCAGCCTGGATGCGGGGGCAAGGGGCACTGAAGCTTTCTTT	CASSLDAGARGTEAFF
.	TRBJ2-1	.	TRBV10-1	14	TGCGCCAGCAGTGGGAACAGGAACGTAAATGAGCAGTTCTTC	CASSGNRNVNEQFF
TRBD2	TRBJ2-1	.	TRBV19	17	TGTGCCAGTAGTATGAGGACTAGCGGGAGGAAAGGGGAAGGGCAGTTCTTC	CASSMRTSGRKGEGQFF
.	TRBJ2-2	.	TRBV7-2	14	TGTGCCAGCACGCCCAGGGGGAACACCGGGGAGCTGTTTTTT	CASTPRGNTGELFF
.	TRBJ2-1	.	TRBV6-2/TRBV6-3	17	TGTGCCAGCAGTTACCCCCTGGGGGGAACCTACTACAATGAGCAGTTCTTC	CASSYPLGGTYYNEQFF
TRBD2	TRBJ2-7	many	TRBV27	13	TGTGCCAGCAAGACTAGCTCAACCGACGAGCAGTACTTC	CASKTSSTDEQYF
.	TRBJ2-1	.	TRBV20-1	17	TGCAGTGCTAGAGTCGCAGGGAGAGGGGTCACCTACAATGAGCAGTTCTTC	CSARVAGRGVTYNEQFF
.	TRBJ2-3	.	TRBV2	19	TGTGCCAGCAGTTCCCGCCGAGGGGAGGCTCTCTCCCTCAGGGATACGCAGTATTTT	CASSSRRGEALSLRDTQYF
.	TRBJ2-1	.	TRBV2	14	TGTGCCAGCATGAAGGGTAGAGTTAACAATGAGCAGTTCTTC	CASMKGRVNNEQFF
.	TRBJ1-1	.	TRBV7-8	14	TGTGCCAGCAGCTGGGGACCTTCGAACACTGAAGCTTTCTTT	CASSWGPSNTEAFF
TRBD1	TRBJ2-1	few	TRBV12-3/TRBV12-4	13	TGTGCCAGCAGTTGGACAGGGGACAATGAGCAGTTCTTC	CASSWTGDNEQFF
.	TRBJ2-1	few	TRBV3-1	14	TGTGCCAGCAGCCGAGACTCAACTCCCAGGGAGCAGTTCTTC	CASSRDSTPREQFF